What follows are 27 T cell receptor beta chains derived from one specimen sequenced in a study of T cells in women clearing cervical HPV infection. Assay used: immunoSEQ multiplex PCR; TCRdb lists only in-frame clones, some missing. Found here are 39,000 or so clones; the top ten clones hold 6% to 6.5%. The sample consisted of blood buffy coat. The source is a woman aged 18 to 75 with a cervical HPV16 infection that either progressed to CIN3+ or cleared (not recorded which).

As to this clone: The missing CDR3 end, 3 residues past where the read stops, is filled in from the germline J gene. The chain uses TRBV6-2 or TRBV6-3 and TRBJ1-1, with D possibly matching TRBD1 (6 bases). This CDR3 contains 13 residues. V dropped 5 bases and J dropped 0 bases, with 7 bases sitting between them. Germline CDR1 and CDR2: MNHEY and SVGEGT. Partial CDR3 DNA: TGTGCCAGCAGTAGACAGGTGAACACTGAA. This encodes CASSRQVNTE. The full CDR3 sequence reads CASSRQVNTEAFF.

With regard to this clone: The DNA ends 3 residues before the CDR3 does, and the rest of the CDR3 is filled in from the germline J gene. The rearrangement links TRBV20-1 to TRBJ2-3; D may match TRBD1 or TRBD2 (5 bases each). The CDR3 contains 12 residues. Trimming pared 7 bases from V and 0 bases from J, leaving 8 bases between. Looked up from germline, CDR1 is DFQATT and CDR2 is SNEGSKA (reference sequence). CDR3 DNA, as far as it was read: TGCAGTGGAGGGGATAGCACAGATACG. It encodes CSGGDSTDT. The CDR3 reads in full as CSGGDSTDTQYF.

Concerning this clone itself: Sequencing ends 3 residues short of the CDR3 end; the germline J gene provides the rest. The chain is built from TRBV5-4 and TRBJ2-7; D perhaps matches TRBD2 (5 bases). Trimming pared 2 bases from V and 3 bases from J, leaving 9 bases between. The CDR3 is 13 residues long. Germline V CDR1 and CDR2: SGHNT, YYREEE (reference sequence). CDR3 bases read: TGTGCCAGCAGCTTCGGGGAAATCTACGAG. Its protein is CASSFGEIYE. The full CDR3 protein reads CASSFGEIYEQYF.

In regard to this clone: The CDR3 extends 3 residues past the end of the read, so its final part is completed from the germline J gene. The V gene is TRBV11-2, the J gene TRBJ1-2, with D perhaps matching TRBD1 (5 bases). Germline loops: CDR1 SGHAT, CDR2 FQNNGV. The CDR3 has 14 amino acids. Between the trimmed V and J ends, which lost 5 bases and 7 bases, there was a span of 17 bases. The CDR3: CASSPGGAGGGYTF. CDR3 DNA (partial): TGTGCCAGCAGCCCCGGTGGGGCTGGTGGTGGC.

A remark on this clone: With the read ending 3 residues before the CDR3 end, the germline J gene is used to fill in that end. The chain carries TRBV18 and TRBJ1-5, with 8 bases fitting TRBD1. CDR1 is KGHSH and CDR2 is LQKENI in the germline V gene. V shed 5 bases and J 1 base; nucleotides not matched to a gene: 4. The CDR3 runs to 15 residues. The CDR3 region is CASSADRASNQPQHF. CDR3 DNA, as far as it was read: TGTGCCAGCTCAGCGGACAGGGCCAGCAATCAGCCC.

Concerning this clone itself: Read coverage stops 3 residues before the CDR3 terminus; the germline J gene supplies the remainder. The V call is TRBV7-2, the J call TRBJ2-7; 10 nucleotides line up with TRBD2. The germline V gene encodes CDR1 SGHTA and CDR2 FQGNSA. The CDR3 is 15 amino acids. The junction had 5 bases not matched to a gene; V was cut back by 5 bases and J by 1 base. The sequenced part of the CDR3 DNA is TGTGCCAGCAGCAAAACTAGCGGGAATTCCTACGAG. The encoded protein is CASSKTSGNSYE. Given in full, the CDR3 is CASSKTSGNSYEQYF. Supplemented by reference TRBV7-2 and TRBJ2-7, the full variable domain reads GAGVSQSPSNKVTEKGKDVELRCDPISGHTALYWYRQSLGQGLEFLIYFQGNSAPDKSGLPSDRFSAERTGGSVSTLTIQRTQQEDSAVYLCASSKTSGNSYEQYFGPGTRLTVT.

Concerning this clone: Read sequence stops 3 residues before the CDR3 end, and the germline J gene provides the missing end. The chain employs TRBV7-9 and TRBJ2-7, with 8 bases lining up with TRBD1. This CDR3 spans 14 amino acids. V lost 2 bases and J lost 5; bases outside the gene matches: 5. Looked up from germline, CDR1 is SEHNR and CDR2 is FQNEAQ (reference sequence). The sequenced part of the CDR3 DNA is TGTGCCAGCAGCTTAAGGGCACAGGGGGACGAG. As protein: CASSLRAQGDE. The whole CDR3 is CASSLRAQGDEQYF.

Comments on this clone: The read terminates 3 residues ahead of where the CDR3 ends, so the germline J gene completes it. This chain uses TRBV19 with TRBJ1-2; D is ambiguous. Trimming cost V 5 bases and J 4 bases, with 14 bases left between them. Germline assignment: CDR1 LNHDA and CDR2 SQIVND (reference sequence). There are 14 residues in the CDR3. The CDR3 bases that were read are TGTGCCAGTAGTCCGTCACCAGGAGCCTATGGC. Translated: CASSPSPGAYG. The full CDR3 is CASSPSPGAYGYTF.

CDR3 sequence: CATRTSGVETQYF. The CDR3 bases that were read are TGTGCCACCAGGACTAGCGGGGTGGAGACG. V gene TRBV12-3 or TRBV12-4 combines with J gene TRBJ2-3, with 12 positions matching TRBD2. The observed sequence ends 3 residues before the CDR3 terminus, with the missing tail filled in from the germline J gene. This CDR3 is 13 amino acids long.

Turning to this clone: The read is 3 residues too short to cover the CDR3 end, so that end is filled in from the germline J gene. This chain uses TRBV29-1 with TRBJ2-1; the match to TRBD2 covers 8 bases. Germline V CDR1 and CDR2: SQVTM, ANQGSEA. The CDR3 is 13 residues long. V lost 7 bases, J lost 9 bases, and 11 bases stayed unmatched. The DNA read from the CDR3 is TGCAGCGCCGCCCTGGCGGGAGGCATTGAG. Amino acids: CSAALAGGIE. The CDR3, in full, reads CSAALAGGIEQFF.

As to this clone: The read gets to within 3 residues of the CDR3 end, and the germline J gene fills in the rest. V usage is TRBV7-7 and J usage is TRBJ1-2; no definite D call. The CDR3 sequence is 14 residues long. Per the germline V gene, CDR1 is SSHAT and CDR2 is FNYEAQ (reference sequence). Partial CDR3 DNA: TGTGCCAGCAGCCCACGGCCACTAGACCACGAC. It translates to CASSPRPLDHD. The whole CDR3 reads CASSPRPLDHDYTF.

A word on this clone: Coverage ceases 3 residues before the CDR3 finishes, and the germline J gene fills in the end. The chain carries TRBV18 and TRBJ1-2; D not certain. Germline CDR1 KGHSH, CDR2 LQKENI. CDR3 size: 16 residues. CDR3 DNA, as far as it was read: TGTGCCAGCTCACCAGATGGCGCAGCCTCCACAGATACC. Residues: CASSPDGAASTDT. The whole CDR3 protein reads CASSPDGAASTDTYTF.

Points on this clone: The read terminates 3 residues before the CDR3 end, so the remaining end is supplied by the germline J gene. The chain couples TRBV7-9 to TRBJ2-7; tentative D call: TRBD1 (5 bases). CDR3 length: 13 residues. V was trimmed by 2 bases and J by 6 bases, leaving 11 bases between them. Germline V gives CDR1 SEHNR, CDR2 FQNEAQ (reference sequence). CDR3 DNA (partial): TGTGCCAGCAGCTTATGGGCAGGGCGCGAG. Encoded protein: CASSLWAGRE. The full-length CDR3 reads as CASSLWAGREQYF.

Remarks on this clone: The read gets to within 3 residues of the CDR3 end, and the germline J gene fills in the rest. The chain is built from TRBV5-6 and TRBJ1-2; D gene uncertain. CDR3 length equals 13 residues. The germline CDR1 and CDR2 sequences are SGHDT and YYEEEE. CDR3 bases read: TGTGCCAGCAGCTTGGAAGCGGGTTACGGC. This sequence encodes CASSLEAGYG. The whole CDR3 sequence is CASSLEAGYGYTF.

In the case of this clone: Read sequence stops 3 residues before the CDR3 end, and the germline J gene provides the missing end. J is TRBJ1-2 and V is TRBV7-2, with 7 bases lining up with TRBD1. This CDR3 contains 13 residues. CDR1 is SGHTA and CDR2 is FQGNSA in the germline V gene. Germline trimming cut 3 bases from V and 7 bases from J; bases unmatched to any gene: 5. The CDR3 bases that were read are TGTGCCAGCAGCTTTAACAGGGGAGGTGGC. Translated, it gives CASSFNRGGG. The CDR3 in its entirety is CASSFNRGGGYTF.

Concerning this clone: The read is 3 residues too short to cover the CDR3 end, so that end is filled in from the germline J gene. The V call is TRBV7-9, the J call TRBJ2-1; a weak D match, TRBD2 (6 bases). The V end lost 5 bases, the J end lost 7 bases, and 9 bases lay between the germline ends. This CDR3 has 12 residues. Germline V gives CDR1 SEHNR, CDR2 FQNEAQ (reference sequence). The sequenced CDR3 bases are TGTGCCAGCAGCGCTGGGGGGAATGAG. This gives the protein CASSAGGNE. The full CDR3 protein reads CASSAGGNEQFF.

Remarks on this clone: The CDR3 end falls 3 residues outside the read, so it is completed with the germline J gene. This chain links TRBV6-1 with TRBJ2-3; tentative D call: TRBD1 (6 bases). Germline V gene data show CDR1 as MNHNS and CDR2 as SASEGT. This CDR3 has 16 amino acids. The V and J ends lost 2 bases and 0 bases respectively, with 12 bases between them. The DNA read from the CDR3 is TGTGCCAGCAGTGAAATGGACAGTTCTAGCACAGATACG. This codes for CASSEMDSSSTDT. The CDR3 in full is CASSEMDSSSTDTQYF.

Comments on this clone: The read ends 3 residues shy of where the CDR3 ends; the end is completed using the germline J gene. V is TRBV30 and J is TRBJ1-4; 7 bases line up with TRBD1. After removal of 0 bases from V and 5 bases from J, the junction contained 6 bases not matched to a gene. The CDR3 contains 15 residues. Germline CDR1 reads GTSNPN; CDR2 reads SVGIG (reference sequence). The CDR3 bases that were read are TGTGCCTGGAGTGTACAGGCAGGGGGGAATGAAAAA. Translating it yields CAWSVQAGGNEK. The full-length CDR3 reads as CAWSVQAGGNEKLFF.

This CDR3 reads CARRAGDEQFF. The part of the CDR3 DNA that was read is TGTGCCCGGCGCGCAGGCGATGAG. The V call is TRBV7-9, the J call TRBJ2-1; D unresolved. The read falls 3 residues short of the CDR3 end, and the missing part is taken from the germline J gene. The germline V gene encodes CDR1 SEHNR and CDR2 FQNEAQ (reference sequence). Trimming took off 11 bases at V and 8 bases at J, with 13 bases between the two ends. There are 11 residues in the CDR3.

Turning to this clone: The sequenced fragment ends 3 residues before the CDR3 boundary, so the rest is inferred from the germline J gene. Other DNA sequences in this specimen translate into the identical CDR3. The chain joins TRBV7-7 to TRBJ1-2; possibly TRBD1 for D (6 bases). Trimming removed 3 bases at V and 3 bases at J, with 8 bases between. In germline, CDR1 is SSHAT, CDR2 FNYEAQ (reference sequence). The length of the CDR3 is 13 residues. CDR3 DNA (partial): TGTGCCAGCAGCTTGGGGGGGCACTATGGC. Protein: CASSLGGHYG. The entire CDR3 is CASSLGGHYGYTF.

As to this clone: The read stops 3 residues short of the end of the CDR3; the missing end is completed from the germline J gene. The chain links TRBV5-1 to TRBJ1-1; 7 nucleotides line up with TRBD1. CDR1 and CDR2 from the germline V gene are SGHRS and YFSETQ. The CDR3 contains 15 residues. The J segment lost 4 bases and the V segment lost 3 bases, leaving 9 bases of the junction unmatched. The CDR3 reads CASSWGQLDSTEAFF. The DNA read from the CDR3 is TGCGCCAGCAGCTGGGGACAGCTGGATAGCACTGAA.

With respect to this clone: The observed sequence ends 3 residues before the CDR3 terminus, with the missing tail filled in from the germline J gene. V gene TRBV7-8 combines with J gene TRBJ2-1, with 10 bases lining up with TRBD2. Trimming at V came to 5 bases and at J to 3 bases, leaving 4 bases not matched to a gene. The CDR3 spans 15 residues. The germline CDR1 and CDR2 sequences are SGHVS and FQNEAQ. CDR3 DNA (partial): TGTGCCAGCAGCGCCGGGACTAGCGACTACAATGAG. It specifies CASSAGTSDYNE. In full, the CDR3 is CASSAGTSDYNEQFF.

With respect to this clone: The read is 3 residues too short to cover the CDR3 end, so that end is filled in from the germline J gene. The gene calls are TRBV7-6 and TRBJ1-2; no firm D call. This CDR3 has 15 residues. CDR1 and CDR2 (germline): SGHVS, FNYEAQ. CDR3 sequence: CASSLGSQAFYDYTF. The sequenced CDR3 bases are TGTGCCAGCAGCTTAGGCTCTCAGGCATTTTACGAC.

On this clone: The read comes to an end 3 residues before the CDR3 does, leaving the germline J gene to fill in the end. This chain joins TRBV19 and TRBJ2-3; 7 bases match TRBD1. Germline loops: CDR1 LNHDA, CDR2 SQIVND (reference sequence). This CDR3 contains 15 residues. The CDR3 sequence: CASSPQGVLNQPQYF. The part of the CDR3 DNA that was read is TGTGCCAGTAGTCCTCAGGGGGTGTTGAATCAGCCG.

The CDR3 bases that were read are TGTGCCTGGAGTCAGTATATTAGCAATCAGCCC. This translates into CAWSQYISNQP. The entire CDR3 reads CAWSQYISNQPQHF. The gene calls are TRBV30 and TRBJ1-5; D is unclear. The read ends 3 residues shy of where the CDR3 ends; the end is completed using the germline J gene. The V gene lost 2 bases and the J gene lost 0 bases, with 8 bases spanning the gap. The CDR3 contains 14 residues. Germline loops: CDR1 GTSNPN, CDR2 SVGIG (reference sequence).

Concerning this clone: The read stops 3 residues short of the end of the CDR3; the missing end is completed from the germline J gene. J is TRBJ2-5 and V is TRBV24-1; 7 positions match TRBD1. This CDR3 comprises 14 residues. Per germline, CDR1 KGHDR and CDR2 SFDVKD. J was trimmed by 2 bases and V by 3 bases; bases with no gene match: 2. The CDR3 DNA, read in part, is TGTGCCACCAGTGATCCGGGACAGCAAGAGACC. Translated: CATSDPGQQET. The full CDR3 sequence reads CATSDPGQQETQYF.

A word on this clone: The observed sequence ends 3 residues before the CDR3 terminus, with the missing tail filled in from the germline J gene. The chain combines TRBV20-1 with TRBJ1-5, with 8 bases matching TRBD1. Germline CDR1 DFQATT, CDR2 SNEGSKA (reference sequence). The CDR3 is 16 amino acids. The trim removed 3 bases at V and 4 bases at J, leaving 11 bases unmatched. CDR3 protein: CSASHGQGARNQPQHF. CDR3 DNA (partial): TGCAGTGCTAGTCATGGGCAGGGGGCGCGAAATCAGCCC.